This is a list of T cell receptor beta chains from one sample in a study of CXCR3-negative and CXCR3-positive naive CD8 T cells. TCRdb reprocessed the 5' RACE reads, keeping one entry per CDR3 protein, no DNA. The sample table sets out 140,000 to 150,000 distinct CDR3 sequences. The sequenced sample was naive CXCR3+ CD8+ T cells from blood. These receptors all stem from a human donor in good health. Some clones in this sample may be carry-over from other donors' samples. CDR3s include the opening cysteine and the closing phenylalanine or tryptophan.

>TRBV28|TRBJ2-5
CASSPTIALQETQYF
>TRBV21-1|TRBJ1-5
CASSKVEDSNQPQHF
>TRBV12-3/TRBV12-4|TRBJ2-5
CASNSLAGDRGETQYF
>TRBV7-9|TRBJ2-1
CASSRQASGTYNEQFF
>TRBV28|TRBJ2-3
CASSFGERESSTDTQYF
>TRBV29-1|TRBJ2-7
CSVDSPGTGASSYEQYF
>TRBV7-2|TRBJ2-7
CASSLNIAEAYEQYF
>TRBV7-2|TRBJ2-3
CASSSSPWGTDTQYF
>TRBV20-1|TRBJ2-7
CSARGLDYEQYF
>TRBV28|TRBJ1-1
CASSLGDRGNTEAFF
>TRBV5-4|TRBJ2-5
CASTYSDRVETQYF
>TRBV29-1|TRBJ1-2
CSVGPAGNYGYTF
>TRBV5-1|TRBJ1-2
CASSFTGTGDSLPYGYTF
>TRBV6-2/TRBV6-3|TRBJ1-1
CASSLTPGGTEAFF
>TRBV5-1|TRBJ1-3
CASSSGNSGNTIYF
>TRBV12-5|TRBJ2-7
CASGLEITVTGPGYEQYF
>TRBV5-5|TRBJ2-3
CASSLEAGRSTDTQYF
>TRBV27|TRBJ2-6
CASSFGYSGANVLTF
>TRBV5-1|TRBJ2-3
CASRQRGAGGSTDTQYF
>TRBV7-6|TRBJ2-2
CASSADHYTGELFF
>TRBV10-2|TRBJ2-3
CASSAGTSGYTQYF
>TRBV4-1|TRBJ2-7
CASSQVAHEQYF
>TRBV7-9|TRBJ2-5
CASRGLATQETQYF
>TRBV14|TRBJ1-1
CASSQDPGLNTEAFF
>TRBV3-1|TRBJ2-3
CASSQDGAGGPDTQYF
>TRBV28|TRBJ2-7
CASSLVGTGVLNEQYF
>TRBV6-6|TRBJ2-3
CASSTTGTGGTDTQYF
>TRBV7-9|TRBJ2-1
CASSSQEGRAPTYNEQFF
>TRBV28|TRBJ2-7
CASSLWPGQNYEQYF
>TRBV7-9|TRBJ2-7
CASSLQPDEQYF